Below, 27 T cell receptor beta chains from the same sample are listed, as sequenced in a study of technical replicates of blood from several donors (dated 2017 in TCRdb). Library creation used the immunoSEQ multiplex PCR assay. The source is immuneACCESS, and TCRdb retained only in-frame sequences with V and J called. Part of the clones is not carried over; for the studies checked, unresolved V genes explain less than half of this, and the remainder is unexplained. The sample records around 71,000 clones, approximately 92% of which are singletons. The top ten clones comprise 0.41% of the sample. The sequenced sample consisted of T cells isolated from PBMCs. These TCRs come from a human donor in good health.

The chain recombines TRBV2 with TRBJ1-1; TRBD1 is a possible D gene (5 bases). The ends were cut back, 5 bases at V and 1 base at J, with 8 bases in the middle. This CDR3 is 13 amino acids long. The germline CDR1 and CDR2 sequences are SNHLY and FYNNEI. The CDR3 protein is CASSLTENTEAFF. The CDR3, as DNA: TGTGCCAGCAGTTTGACAGAGAACACTGAAGCTTTCTTT. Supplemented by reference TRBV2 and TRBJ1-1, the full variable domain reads EPEVTQTPSHQVTQMGQEVILRCVPISNHLYFYWYRQILGQKVEFLVSFYNNEISEKSEIFDDQFSVERPDGSNFTLKIRSTKLEDSAMYFCASSLTENTEAFFGQGTRLTVV.

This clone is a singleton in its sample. CDR3 in amino acids: CASSQAEGYGELFF. DNA for the CDR3: TGCGCCAGCAGCCAAGCAGAGGGATACGGGGAGCTGTTTTTT. V is TRBV4-1 and J is TRBJ2-2; maybe TRBD2 (5 bases). This CDR3 comprises 14 residues. Trimming cost V 1 base and J 7 bases, with 10 bases left between them. Looked up from germline, CDR1 is MGHRA and CDR2 is YSYEKL.

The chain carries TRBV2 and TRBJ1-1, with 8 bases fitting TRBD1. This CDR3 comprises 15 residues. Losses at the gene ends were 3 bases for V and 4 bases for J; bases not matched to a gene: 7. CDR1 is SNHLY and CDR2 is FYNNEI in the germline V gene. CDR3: CASSEVIGQGTEAFF. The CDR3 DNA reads TGTGCCAGCAGTGAGGTGATCGGACAGGGCACTGAAGCTTTCTTT.

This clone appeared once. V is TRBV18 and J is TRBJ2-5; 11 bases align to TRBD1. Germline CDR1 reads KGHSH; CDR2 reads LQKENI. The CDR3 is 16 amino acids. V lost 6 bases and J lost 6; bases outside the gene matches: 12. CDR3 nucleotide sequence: TGTGCCAGCTCTCCCCCAGGACAGGGGGCTTACAAGACCCAGTACTTC. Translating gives CASSPPGQGAYKTQYF.

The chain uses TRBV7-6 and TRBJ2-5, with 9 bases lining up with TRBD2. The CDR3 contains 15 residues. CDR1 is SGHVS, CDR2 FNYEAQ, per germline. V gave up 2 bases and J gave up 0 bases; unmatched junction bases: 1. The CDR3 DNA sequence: TGTGCCAGCAGCTTACTAGCGGGGAACCAAGAGACCCAGTACTTC. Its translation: CASSLLAGNQETQYF.

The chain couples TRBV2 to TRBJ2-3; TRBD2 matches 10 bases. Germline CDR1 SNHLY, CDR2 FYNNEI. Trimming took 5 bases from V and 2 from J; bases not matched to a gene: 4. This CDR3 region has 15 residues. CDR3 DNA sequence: TGTGCCAGCAGTACTCTAGCGGGAGTCACAGATACGCAGTATTTT. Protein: CASSTLAGVTDTQYF.

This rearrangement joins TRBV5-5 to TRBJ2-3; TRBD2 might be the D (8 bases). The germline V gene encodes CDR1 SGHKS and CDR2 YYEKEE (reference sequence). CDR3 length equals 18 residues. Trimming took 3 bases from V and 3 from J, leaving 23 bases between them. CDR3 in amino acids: CASSYFVRDRLATDTQYF. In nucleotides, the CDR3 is TGTGCCAGCAGCTACTTTGTTCGGGACAGACTAGCGACAGATACGCAGTATTTT.

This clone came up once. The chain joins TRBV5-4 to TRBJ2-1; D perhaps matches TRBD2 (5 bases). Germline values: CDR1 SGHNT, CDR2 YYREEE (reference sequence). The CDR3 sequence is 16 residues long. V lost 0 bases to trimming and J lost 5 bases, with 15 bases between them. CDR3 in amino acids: CASSLAARANNNEQFF. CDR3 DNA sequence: TGTGCCAGCAGCTTGGCCGCGCGGGCTAATAACAATGAGCAGTTCTTC. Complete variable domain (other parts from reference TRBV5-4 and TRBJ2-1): ETGVTQSPTHLIKTRGQQVTLRCSSQSGHNTVSWYQQALGQGPQFIFQYYREEENGRGNFPPRFSGLQFPNYSSELNVNALELDDSALYLCASSLAARANNNEQFFGPGTRLTVL.

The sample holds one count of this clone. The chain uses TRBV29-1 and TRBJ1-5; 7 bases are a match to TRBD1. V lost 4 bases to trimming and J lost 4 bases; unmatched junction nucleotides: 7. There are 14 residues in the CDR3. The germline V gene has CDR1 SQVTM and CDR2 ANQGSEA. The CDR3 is CSVGGTARNQPQHF. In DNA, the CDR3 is TGCAGCGTTGGGGGGACAGCCAGAAATCAGCCCCAGCATTTT. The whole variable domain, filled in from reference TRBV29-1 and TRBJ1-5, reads SAVISQKPSRDICQRGTSLTIQCQVDSQVTMMFWYRQQPGQSLTLIATANQGSEATYESGFVIDKFPISRPNLTFSTLTVSNMSPEDSSIYLCSVGGTARNQPQHFGDGTRLSIL.

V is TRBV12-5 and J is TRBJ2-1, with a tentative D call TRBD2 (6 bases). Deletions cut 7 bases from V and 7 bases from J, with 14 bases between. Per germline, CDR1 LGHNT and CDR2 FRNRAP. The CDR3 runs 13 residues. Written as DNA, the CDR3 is TGTGCTAGTGCCACACATGGGGGGAATGAGCAGTTCTTC. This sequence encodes CASATHGGNEQFF.

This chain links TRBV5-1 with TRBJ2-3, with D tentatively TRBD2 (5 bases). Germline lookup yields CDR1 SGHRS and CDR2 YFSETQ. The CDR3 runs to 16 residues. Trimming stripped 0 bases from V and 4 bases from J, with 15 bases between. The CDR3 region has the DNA TGCGCCAGCAGCTTGGCCGCCCTCTCGAGGGCAGATACGCAGTATTTT. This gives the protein CASSLAALSRADTQYF.

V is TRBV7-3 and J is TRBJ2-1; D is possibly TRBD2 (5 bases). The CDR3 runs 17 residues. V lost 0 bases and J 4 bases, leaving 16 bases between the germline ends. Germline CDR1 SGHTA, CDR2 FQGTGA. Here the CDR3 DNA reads TGTGCCAGCAGCTTAACTTACGAAGCGGCTGGATACAATGAGCAGTTCTTC. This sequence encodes CASSLTYEAAGYNEQFF. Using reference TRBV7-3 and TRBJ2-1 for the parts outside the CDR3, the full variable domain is GAGVSQTPSNKVTEKGKYVELRCDPISGHTALYWYRQSLGQGPEFLIYFQGTGAADDSGLPNDRFFAVRPEGSVSTLKIQRTERGDSAVYLCASSLTYEAAGYNEQFFGPGTRLTVL.

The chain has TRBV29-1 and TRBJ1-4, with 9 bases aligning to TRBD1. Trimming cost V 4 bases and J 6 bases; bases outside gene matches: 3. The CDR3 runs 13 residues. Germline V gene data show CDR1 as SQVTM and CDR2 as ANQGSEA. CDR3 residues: CSVGGTGHEKLFF. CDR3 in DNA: TGCAGCGTTGGTGGGACAGGGCATGAAAAACTGTTTTTT.

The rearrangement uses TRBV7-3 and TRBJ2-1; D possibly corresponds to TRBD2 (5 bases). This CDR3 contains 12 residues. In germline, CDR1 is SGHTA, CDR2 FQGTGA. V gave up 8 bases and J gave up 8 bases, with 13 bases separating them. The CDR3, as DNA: TGTGCCAGCCGAGGGTCCAACGATGAGCAGTTCTTC. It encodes CASRGSNDEQFF. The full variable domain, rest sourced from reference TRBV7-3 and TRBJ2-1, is GAGVSQTPSNKVTEKGKYVELRCDPISGHTALYWYRQSLGQGPEFLIYFQGTGAADDSGLPNDRFFAVRPEGSVSTLKIQRTERGDSAVYLCASRGSNDEQFFGPGTRLTVL.

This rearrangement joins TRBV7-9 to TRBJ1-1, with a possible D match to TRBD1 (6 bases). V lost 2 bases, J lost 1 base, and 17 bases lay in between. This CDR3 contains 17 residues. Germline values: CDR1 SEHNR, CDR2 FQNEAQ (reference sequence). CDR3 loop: CASSLNAEGHGNTEAFF. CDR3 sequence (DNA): TGTGCCAGCAGCTTAAATGCAGAGGGACACGGGAACACTGAAGCTTTCTTT.

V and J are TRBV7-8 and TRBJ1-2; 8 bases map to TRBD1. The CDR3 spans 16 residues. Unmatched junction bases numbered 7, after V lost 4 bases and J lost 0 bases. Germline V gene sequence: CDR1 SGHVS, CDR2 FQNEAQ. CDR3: CASSYFGQGPNYGYTF. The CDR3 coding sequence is TGTGCCAGCAGCTATTTCGGACAGGGCCCTAACTATGGCTACACCTTC. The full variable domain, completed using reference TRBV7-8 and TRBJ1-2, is GAGVSQSPRYKVAKRGQDVALRCDPISGHVSLFWYQQALGQGPEFLTYFQNEAQLDKSGLPSDRFFAERPEGSVSTLKIQRTQQEDSAVYLCASSYFGQGPNYGYTFGSGTRLTVV.

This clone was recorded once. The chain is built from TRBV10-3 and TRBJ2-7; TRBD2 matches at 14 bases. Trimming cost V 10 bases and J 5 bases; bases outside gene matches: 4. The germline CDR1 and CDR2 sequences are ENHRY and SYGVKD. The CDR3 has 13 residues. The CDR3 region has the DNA TGTGCCACCGGGACTAGCGGGAGTAACGAGCAGTACTTC. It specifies CATGTSGSNEQYF.

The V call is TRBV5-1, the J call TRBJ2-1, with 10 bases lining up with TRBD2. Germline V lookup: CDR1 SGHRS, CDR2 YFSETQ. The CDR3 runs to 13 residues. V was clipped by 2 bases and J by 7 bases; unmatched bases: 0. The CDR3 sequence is CASSLAGGNEQFF. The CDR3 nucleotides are TGCGCCAGCAGCTTAGCGGGAGGGAATGAGCAGTTCTTC.

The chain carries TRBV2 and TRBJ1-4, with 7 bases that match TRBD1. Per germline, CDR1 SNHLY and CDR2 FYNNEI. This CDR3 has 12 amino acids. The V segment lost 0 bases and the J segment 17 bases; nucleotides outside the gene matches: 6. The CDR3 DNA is TGTGCCAGCAGTGAAGCCCGGGACAGCGGTTTTTTT. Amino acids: CASSEARDSGFF.

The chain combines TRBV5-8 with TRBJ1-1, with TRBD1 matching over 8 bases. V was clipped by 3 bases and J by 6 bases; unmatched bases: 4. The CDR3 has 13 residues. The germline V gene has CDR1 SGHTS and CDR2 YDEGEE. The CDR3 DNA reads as TGTGCCAGCAGCTACCGGGACAGGCCTGAAGCTTTCTTT. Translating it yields CASSYRDRPEAFF.

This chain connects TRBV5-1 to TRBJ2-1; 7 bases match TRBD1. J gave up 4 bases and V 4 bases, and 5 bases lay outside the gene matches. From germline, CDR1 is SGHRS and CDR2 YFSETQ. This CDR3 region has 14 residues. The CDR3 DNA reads TGCGCCAGCAGCGTATCACAGGGGTACAATGAGCAGTTCTTC. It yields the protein CASSVSQGYNEQFF.

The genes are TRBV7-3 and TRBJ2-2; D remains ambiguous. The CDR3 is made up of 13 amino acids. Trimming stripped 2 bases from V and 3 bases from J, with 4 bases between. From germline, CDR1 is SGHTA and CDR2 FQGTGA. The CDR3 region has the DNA TGTGCCAGCAGCTTACTACACACCGGGGAGCTGTTTTTT. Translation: CASSLLHTGELFF. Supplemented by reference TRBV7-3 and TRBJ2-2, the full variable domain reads GAGVSQTPSNKVTEKGKYVELRCDPISGHTALYWYRQSLGQGPEFLIYFQGTGAADDSGLPNDRFFAVRPEGSVSTLKIQRTERGDSAVYLCASSLLHTGELFFGEGSRLTVL.

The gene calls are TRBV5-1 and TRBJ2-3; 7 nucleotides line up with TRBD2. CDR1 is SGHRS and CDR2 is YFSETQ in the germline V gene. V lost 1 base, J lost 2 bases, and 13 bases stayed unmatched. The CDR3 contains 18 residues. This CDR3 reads CASSLPLGEGTFTDTQYF. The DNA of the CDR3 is TGCGCCAGCAGCTTGCCCCTAGGGGAGGGGACTTTCACAGATACGCAGTATTTT.

The CDR3 bases are TGTGCCAGCAGCTTAGCCCAGCGGGAGATCGACGAGCAGTACTTC. This codes for CASSLAQREIDEQYF. The V and J genes are TRBV11-3 and TRBJ2-7; 8 bases fit TRBD2. Germline V gene data show CDR1 as SGHNT and CDR2 as YENEEA. V shed 1 base and J 5 bases; nucleotides not matched to a gene: 7. This CDR3 region has 15 residues.

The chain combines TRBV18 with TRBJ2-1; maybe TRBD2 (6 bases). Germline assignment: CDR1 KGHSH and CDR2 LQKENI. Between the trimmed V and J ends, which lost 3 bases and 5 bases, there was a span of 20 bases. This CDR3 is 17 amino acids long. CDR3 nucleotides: TGTGCCAGCTCACCCCCCATTGGGGGAGGTGGCCACAATGAGCAGTTCTTC. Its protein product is CASSPPIGGGGHNEQFF.

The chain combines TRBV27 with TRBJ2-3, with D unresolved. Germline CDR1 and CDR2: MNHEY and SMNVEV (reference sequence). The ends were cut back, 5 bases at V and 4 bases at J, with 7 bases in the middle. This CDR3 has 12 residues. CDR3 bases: TGTGCCAGCAGTCCCCCAGCAGATACGCAGTATTTT. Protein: CASSPPADTQYF.

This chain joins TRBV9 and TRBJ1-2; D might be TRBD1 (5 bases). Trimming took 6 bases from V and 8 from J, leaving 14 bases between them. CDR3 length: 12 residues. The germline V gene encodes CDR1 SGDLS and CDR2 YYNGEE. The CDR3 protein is CASTTGGAGYTF. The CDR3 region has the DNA TGTGCCAGCACTACGGGAGGGGCAGGCTACACCTTC.